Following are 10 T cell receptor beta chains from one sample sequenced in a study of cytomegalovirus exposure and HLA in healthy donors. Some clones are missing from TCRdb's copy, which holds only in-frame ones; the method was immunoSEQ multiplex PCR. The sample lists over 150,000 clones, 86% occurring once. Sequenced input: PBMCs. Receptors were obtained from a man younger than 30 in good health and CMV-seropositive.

CDR3 nucleotide sequence: TGTGCCAGCAGCTTGAATACAGGGTTTTACACTGAAGCTTTCTTT. This translates into CASSLNTGFYTEAFF. The chain has TRBV5-6 and TRBJ1-1; D might be TRBD1 (6 bases). The CDR3 contains 15 residues. The V end was cut by 1 base, the J end by 3 bases, with 13 bases between. Germline V gene lookup returns CDR1 SGHDT and CDR2 YYEEEE.

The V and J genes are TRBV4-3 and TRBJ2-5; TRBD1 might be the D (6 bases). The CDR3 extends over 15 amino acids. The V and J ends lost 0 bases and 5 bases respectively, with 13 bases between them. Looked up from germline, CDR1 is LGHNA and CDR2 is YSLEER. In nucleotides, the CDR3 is TGCGCCAGCAGCCAAGATTGGTCAGGGGATGAGACCCAGTACTTC. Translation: CASSQDWSGDETQYF.

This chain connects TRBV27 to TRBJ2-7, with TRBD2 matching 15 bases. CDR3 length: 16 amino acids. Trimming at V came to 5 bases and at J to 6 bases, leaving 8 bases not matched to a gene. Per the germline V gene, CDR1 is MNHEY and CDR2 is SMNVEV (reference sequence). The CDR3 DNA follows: TGTGCCAGCAGTCCGTGGGGACTAGCGGGAGGCTCCGAGCAGTACTTC. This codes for CASSPWGLAGGSEQYF.

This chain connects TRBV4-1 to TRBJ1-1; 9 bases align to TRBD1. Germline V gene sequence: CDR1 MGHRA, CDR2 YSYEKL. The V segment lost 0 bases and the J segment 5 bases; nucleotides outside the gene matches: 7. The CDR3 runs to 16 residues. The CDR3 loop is CASSQDEGTGRTEAFF. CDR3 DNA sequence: TGCGCCAGCAGCCAAGATGAGGGGACAGGGAGGACTGAAGCTTTCTTT.

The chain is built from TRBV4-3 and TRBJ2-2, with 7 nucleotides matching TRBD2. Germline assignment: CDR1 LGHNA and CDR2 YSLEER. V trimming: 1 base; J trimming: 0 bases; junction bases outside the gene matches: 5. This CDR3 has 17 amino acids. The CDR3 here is CASSQAPGGPNTGELFF. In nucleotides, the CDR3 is TGCGCCAGCAGCCAAGCACCGGGAGGTCCGAACACCGGGGAGCTGTTTTTT.

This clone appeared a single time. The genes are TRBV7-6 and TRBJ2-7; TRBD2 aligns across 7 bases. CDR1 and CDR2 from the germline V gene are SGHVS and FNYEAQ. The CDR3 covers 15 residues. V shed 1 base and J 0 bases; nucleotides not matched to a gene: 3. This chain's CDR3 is CASSLVGRDSYEQYF. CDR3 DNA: TGTGCCAGCAGCTTAGTGGGGAGGGACTCCTACGAGCAGTACTTC.

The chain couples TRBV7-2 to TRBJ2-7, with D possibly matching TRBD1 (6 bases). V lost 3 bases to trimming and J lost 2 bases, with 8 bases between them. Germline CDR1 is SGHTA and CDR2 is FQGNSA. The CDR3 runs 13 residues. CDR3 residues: CASSFNRAYEQYF. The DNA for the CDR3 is TGTGCCAGCAGCTTTAACAGGGCCTACGAGCAGTACTTC.

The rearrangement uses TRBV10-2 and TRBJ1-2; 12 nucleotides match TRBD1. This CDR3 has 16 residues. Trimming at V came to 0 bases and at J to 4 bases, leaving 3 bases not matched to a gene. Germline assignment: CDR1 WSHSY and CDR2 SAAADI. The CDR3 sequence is CASSESPGQGAYGYTF. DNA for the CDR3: TGCGCCAGCAGTGAGTCACCGGGACAGGGGGCCTATGGCTACACCTTC.

Here the CDR3 reads CASSIHRGSEAFF. CDR3 bases: TGTGCCAGTAGTATCCACAGGGGATCAGAGGCTTTCTTT. The rearrangement uses TRBV19 and TRBJ1-1; TRBD1 agrees at 7 bases. CDR3 length: 13 amino acids. J lost 11 bases, V lost 3 bases, and 9 bases had no gene match. Germline CDR1 and CDR2: LNHDA and SQIVND (reference sequence).

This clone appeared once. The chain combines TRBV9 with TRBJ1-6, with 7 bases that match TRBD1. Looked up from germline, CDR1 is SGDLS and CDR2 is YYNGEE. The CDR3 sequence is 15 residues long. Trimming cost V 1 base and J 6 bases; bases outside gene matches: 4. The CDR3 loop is CASSVRGQTNSPLHF. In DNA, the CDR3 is TGTGCCAGCAGCGTACGGGGACAGACTAATTCACCCCTCCACTTT.